The clone carrying this T cell receptor beta chain was recorded a few times. Its cognate antigen is unknown. The data were taken from a study of beta chain features in type 1 diabetes. As for the study in general: Cell yields, age and gender were similar between patients and healthy donors.

The whole isolated RNA underwent reverse transcription, so sequencing captured expressed TCRB transcripts. TCRdb keeps only in-frame clones here, not all; method: immunoSEQ multiplex PCR. The sample has some 190,000 clones, under 9.5% seen once. Study outcomes and limitations: Shortening that was moderate but significant affected the TCRB CDR3s of Type 1 diabetes patients in all four CD4+ subsets.

Sorting gave populations that all exceeded 98% purity. V was shortened by 1 base and J by 0 bases, with 11 bases between the two germline ends. CDR3 length: 16 amino acids. Per germline, CDR1 SGHAT and CDR2 FQNNGV. This TCR derives from a man between 18 and 29 years old with type 1 diabetes. The gene calls are TRBV11-2 and TRBJ2-3; tentatively, D is TRBD2 (6 bases). Sample: central memory CD4+ T cells from blood. For the CDR3, the DNA is TGTGCCAGCAGCTTAGGCCGGGACTGGAGCACAGATACGCAGTATTTT. Its protein product is CASSLGRDWSTDTQYF.